Shown below are 12 T cell receptor beta chains from a single sample sequenced in a study of blood T cell repertoires in COVID-19. Sequencing used immunoSEQ multiplex PCR; TCRdb keeps in-frame clones, though not all of them. The sample records roughly 410,000 clones, about 87% being singletons. The sample was peripheral blood. Receptors originate from a woman aged 55-75 years with COVID-19, enrolled during active disease.

The chain couples TRBV18 to TRBJ1-1; D is unresolved. V was pared by 3 bases and J by 7 bases, with 12 bases between. CDR3 length: 13 amino acids. CDR1 and CDR2 (germline): KGHSH, LQKENI. The DNA of the CDR3 is TGTGCCAGCTCACCTCCAAGTAGCTATGAAGCTTTCTTT. Its translation: CASSPPSSYEAFF.

The sample holds one count of this clone. V gene TRBV28 combines with J gene TRBJ2-7; 11 bases match TRBD1. The CDR3 loop spans 15 amino acids. Germline assignment: CDR1 MDHEN and CDR2 SYDVKM. V shed 8 bases, J shed 0 bases, and the junction held 6 bases outside the gene matches. The CDR3 region has the DNA TGTGCCAGCGTCACCGGGACAGGGGGCTCCTACGAGCAGTACTTC. This codes for CASVTGTGGSYEQYF.

The V and J genes are TRBV2 and TRBJ2-5, with a tentative D call TRBD2 (6 bases). V was clipped by 6 bases and J by 7 bases, with 18 bases between them. This CDR3 has 14 amino acids. Germline V gene lookup returns CDR1 SNHLY and CDR2 FYNNEI. CDR3 amino acids: CASRGLVSSGTQYF. The DNA of the CDR3 is TGTGCCAGCAGGGGACTGGTCTCCTCGGGGACCCAGTACTTC.

The rearrangement uses TRBV4-1 and TRBJ1-1; possible D gene TRBD1, 6 bases. Trimming left V 0 bases short and J 1 base short, with 6 bases between. The germline V gene encodes CDR1 MGHRA and CDR2 YSYEKL. The CDR3 is made up of 14 amino acids. CDR3 residues: CASSQETGNTEAFF. DNA for the CDR3: TGCGCCAGCAGCCAAGAGACAGGGAACACTGAAGCTTTCTTT.

This chain links TRBV18 with TRBJ2-7, with D perhaps TRBD1 (5 bases). V was clipped by 5 bases and J by 6 bases, with 26 bases between them. The CDR3 length is 17 residues. Germline V lookup: CDR1 KGHSH, CDR2 LQKENI. CDR3 sequence: CASSSLELGRGSGEQYF. CDR3 nucleotides: TGTGCCAGCTCATCGCTCGAGTTAGGTAGGGGCTCGGGCGAGCAGTACTTC. The full variable domain, in which reference TRBV18 and TRBJ2-7 provide the parts outside the CDR3, is NAGVMQNPRHLVRRRGQEARLRCSPMKGHSHVYWYRQLPEEGLKFMVYLQKENIIDESGMPKERFSAEFPKEGPSILRIQQVVRGDSAAYFCASSSLELGRGSGEQYFGPGTRLTVT.

V gene TRBV6-6 combines with J gene TRBJ1-2; 8 bases align to TRBD1. CDR1 and CDR2 from the germline V gene are MNHNY and SVGAGI (reference sequence). The J segment lost 7 bases and the V segment lost 4 bases, leaving 8 bases of the junction unmatched. The CDR3 has 14 residues. Here the CDR3 reads CASSSGQGGSGYTF. The CDR3 DNA follows: TGTGCCAGCAGTTCTGGACAGGGCGGGAGTGGCTACACCTTC.

The chain uses TRBV5-1 and TRBJ2-7; 7 bases are shared with TRBD1. The CDR3 contains 14 residues. Germline V gene lookup returns CDR1 SGHRS and CDR2 YFSETQ. V lost 0 bases, J lost 5 bases, and 5 bases stayed unmatched. CDR3: CASSLATGINEQYF. CDR3 coding DNA: TGCGCCAGCAGCTTGGCGACAGGGATAAACGAGCAGTACTTC. Using reference TRBV5-1 and TRBJ2-7 for the parts outside the CDR3, the full variable domain is KAGVTQTPRYLIKTRGQQVTLSCSPISGHRSVSWYQQTPGQGLQFLFEYFSETQRNKGNFPGRFSGRQFSNSRSEMNVSTLELGDSALYLCASSLATGINEQYFGPGTRLTVT.

This clone was found many times. The gene calls are TRBV28 and TRBJ2-2, with a possible D match to TRBD2 (6 bases). The germline gives CDR1 MDHEN, CDR2 SYDVKM. The CDR3 contains 17 residues. Trimming removed 4 bases at V and 1 base at J, with 16 bases between. CDR3 in amino acids: CASSSGRGTLNTGELFF. CDR3 DNA sequence: TGTGCCAGCAGTTCGGGCCGGGGGACCCTGAACACCGGGGAGCTGTTTTTT.

The CDR3 loop reads CASSSRGRFGYTF. The CDR3 nucleotides read TGTGCCAGCAGCTCCAGGGGGCGCTTTGGCTACACCTTC. The chain is built from TRBV7-9 and TRBJ1-2, with TRBD1 matching 8 bases. With V trimmed by 4 bases and J by 7 bases, 5 bases remained unmatched. The germline gives CDR1 SEHNR, CDR2 FQNEAQ (reference sequence). The CDR3 length is 13 residues.

The V gene is TRBV5-1, the J gene TRBJ2-7; tentative D call: TRBD1 (5 bases). Trimming shortened V by 2 bases and J by 5 bases, and 14 bases separated the two germline ends. Germline-derived CDR1 and CDR2 are SGHRS and YFSETQ. The length of the CDR3 is 14 residues. The chain's CDR3 is CASSFASGSHEQYF. CDR3 coding DNA: TGCGCCAGCAGCTTCGCTTCAGGGTCCCACGAGCAGTACTTC.

This clone was found a few times. The CDR3 region has the DNA TGTGCCAGTCGGACAGGGGGCTTTAGCAATCAGCCCCAGCATTTT. Translation: CASRTGGFSNQPQHF. This chain joins TRBV19 and TRBJ1-5, with 11 positions matching TRBD1. The germline gives CDR1 LNHDA, CDR2 SQIVND (reference sequence). There are 15 residues in the CDR3. V lost 8 bases and J lost 0; bases outside the gene matches: 3.

This clone was observed once. This chain joins TRBV18 and TRBJ2-7, with D possibly TRBD1 on 7 matching bases. This CDR3 region has 14 residues. V lost 3 bases and J 3 bases, leaving 12 bases between the germline ends. Germline V CDR1 and CDR2: KGHSH, LQKENI. The CDR3 loop is CASSPRGADYEQYF. For the CDR3, the DNA is TGTGCCAGCTCACCCAGGGGGGCCGACTACGAGCAGTACTTC.